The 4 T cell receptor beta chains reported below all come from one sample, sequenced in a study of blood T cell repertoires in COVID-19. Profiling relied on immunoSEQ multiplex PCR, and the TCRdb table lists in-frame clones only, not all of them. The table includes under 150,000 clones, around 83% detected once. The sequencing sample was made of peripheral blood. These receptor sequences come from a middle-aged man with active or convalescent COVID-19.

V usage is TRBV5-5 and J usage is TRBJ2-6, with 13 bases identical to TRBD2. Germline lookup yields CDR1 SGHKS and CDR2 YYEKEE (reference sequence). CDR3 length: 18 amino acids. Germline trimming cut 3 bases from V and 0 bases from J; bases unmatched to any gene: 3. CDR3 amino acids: CASSSLAGGTSGANVLTF. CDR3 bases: TGTGCCAGCAGCTCACTAGCGGGGGGGACCTCTGGGGCCAACGTCCTGACTTTC.

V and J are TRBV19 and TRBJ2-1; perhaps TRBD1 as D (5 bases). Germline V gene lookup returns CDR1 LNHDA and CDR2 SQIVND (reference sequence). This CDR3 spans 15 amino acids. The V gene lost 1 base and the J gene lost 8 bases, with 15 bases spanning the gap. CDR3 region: CASSIGSAGIDEQFF. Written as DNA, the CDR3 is TGTGCCAGTAGTATAGGGTCGGCAGGGATAGATGAGCAGTTCTTC.

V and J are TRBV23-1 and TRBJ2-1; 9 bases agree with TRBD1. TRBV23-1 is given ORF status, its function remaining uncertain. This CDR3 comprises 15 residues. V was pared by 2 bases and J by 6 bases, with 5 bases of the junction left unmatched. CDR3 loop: CASSQEDRGSNEQFF. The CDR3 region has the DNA TGCGCCAGCAGTCAAGAGGACAGGGGCAGCAATGAGCAGTTCTTC.

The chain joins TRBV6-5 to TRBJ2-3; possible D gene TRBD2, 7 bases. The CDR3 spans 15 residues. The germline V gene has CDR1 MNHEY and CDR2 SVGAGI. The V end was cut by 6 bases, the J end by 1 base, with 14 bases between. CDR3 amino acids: CASSDGGLGTDTQYF. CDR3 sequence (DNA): TGTGCCAGCAGCGACGGGGGGCTTGGCACAGATACGCAGTATTTT.